The clone carrying this T cell receptor (beta chain) was counted a few times. Its cognate antigen is unknown. The data originate from a study of T-cell reconstitution after alpha-beta-depleted transplantation in children. This CDR3 is built from 18 residues. Trimming took 5 bases from V and 4 from J; bases not matched to a gene: 11. Germline-derived CDR1 and CDR2 are SGHVS and FQNEAQ. Notes on the study in general: It was surviving recipient T cells and thymic progenitors that gave some patients high TCRbeta diversity at day 60.

As it was prepared, the TCRbeta library received unique molecular identifiers. MiXCR, run by TCRdb on the PCR reads, gives a single entry per CDR3 protein. This sample has 800,000 to 1,000,000 distinct CDR3 sequences, with roughly 31% found just once. The sequence was obtained from a boy younger than two who had a stem cell transplant for SCID, so the T cells may come from the graft donor. The sequencing here drew on PBMCs, mostly from graft donor cells, taken 360 days after TCRalphabeta/CD19-depleted stem cell transplant. The chain couples TRBV7-8 to TRBJ2-2, with 12 bases matching TRBD2. The CDR3 loop is CASSQYLAGGAITGELFF. CDR3 nucleotides: TGTGCCAGCAGCCAATACCTAGCGGGGGGGGCCATCACCGGGGAGCTGTTTTTT.